The clone carrying this T cell receptor beta chain was seen only once. As yet, its antigen is unknown. At one end, the junction sequence differs from germline, possibly due to a read error. Investigators took RNA and DNA out together from 20-30 mg of unsorted bulk tissue. The sample belongs to a study of tumor-infiltrating lymphocytes in primary liver carcinoma. General study findings and limits: Against blood, tumors held a significantly higher top-250-clone fraction (p = 0.039).

Total RNA (roughly 550 ng) served as template for TCR beta cDNA synthesis primed by a constant-region primer. Libraries of TCR beta came from three nested multiplex PCR rounds with slightly modified ARM-PCR. TRBV1-TRBV30 forward and Cbeta reverse primers drove the first two approximately 10-cycle rounds. Each CDR3 protein is one row after TCRdb ran MiXCR on the multiplex PCR reads. The table has around 120,000 distinct CDR3 sequences, less than 75% seen once. CDR1 SGHAT and CDR2 FQNNGV come from the germline V gene. The CDR3 contains 16 residues. The chain has TRBV11-2 and TRBJ2-3; 8 bases agree with TRBD1. Sample: tumor-adjacent normal liver tissue. This TCR derives from an older woman with primary liver carcinoma and hepatitis B virus infection. Here the CDR3 reads CASNTGQGSGSDTQYF. The CDR3 region has the DNA TGCGCCAGCAACACAGGACAGGGCAGTGGTTCAGATACGCAGTATTTT.